These 14 T cell receptor beta chains originate from one sample sequenced in a study of cytomegalovirus exposure and HLA in healthy donors. 60 Vbeta and 13 Jbeta primers were used in PCR. Data came from immunoSEQ multiplex PCR; TCRdb stores just in-frame clones and leaves some out. The sample has approximately 70,000 clones, and its top ten clones hold about 3.8%. The sequencing input was PBMCs. These receptors were collected from a female donor in good health and CMV-seropositive.

This chain joins TRBV7-9 and TRBJ2-3; TRBD2 might be the D (6 bases). The CDR3 is 17 amino acids. V gave up 5 bases and J gave up 0 bases, with 18 bases separating them. Germline lookup yields CDR1 SEHNR and CDR2 FQNEAQ (reference sequence). CDR3 sequence (DNA): TGTGCCAGCAGCAATCCTAGCGCCCGTGCTAGCACAGATACGCAGTATTTT. It is translated as CASSNPSARASTDTQYF.

V usage is TRBV7-3 and J usage is TRBJ1-1, with no clear D. V lost 1 base, J lost 1 base, and 4 bases lay in between. Germline CDR1 is SGHTA and CDR2 is FQGTGA. The CDR3 runs to 13 residues. The CDR3: CASSLNSNTEAFF. The CDR3 coding sequence is TGTGCCAGCAGCTTAAACTCGAACACTGAAGCTTTCTTT.

This sequence joins TRBV19 and TRBJ2-7; 9 bases are shared with TRBD1. CDR1 is LNHDA and CDR2 is SQIVND in the germline V gene (reference sequence). V lost 5 bases to trimming and J lost 2 bases; unmatched junction nucleotides: 4. The CDR3 is made up of 14 amino acids. CDR3 sequence (DNA): TGTGCCAGTAGTTTCCGGGACAGGGCCTACGAGCAGTACTTC. Its translation: CASSFRDRAYEQYF.

This sequence joins TRBV6-5 and TRBJ2-1; weak D call: TRBD1 (7 bases). Germline V lookup: CDR1 MNHEY, CDR2 SVGAGI. V gave up 4 bases and J gave up 9 bases, with 13 bases separating them. The CDR3 covers 13 residues. Here the CDR3 DNA reads TGTGCCAGCAGTTGGCAGGGGGGCCTTGAGCAGTTCTTC. It codes for CASSWQGGLEQFF.

This rearrangement joins TRBV7-9 to TRBJ1-4, with D possibly being TRBD1 (5 bases). The CDR3 sequence is 14 residues long. Germline V gene lookup returns CDR1 SEHNR and CDR2 FQNEAQ (reference sequence). Trimming removed 5 bases at V and 7 bases at J, with 14 bases between. CDR3 sequence reads: CASSASGSGEKLFF. The CDR3 nucleotides read TGTGCCAGCAGCGCCTCAGGGTCCGGTGAAAAACTGTTTTTT.

The chain combines TRBV5-4 with TRBJ1-1, with unresolved D. V was shortened by 0 bases and J by 2 bases, with 5 bases between the two germline ends. The germline V gene encodes CDR1 SGHNT and CDR2 YYREEE (reference sequence). The CDR3 is made up of 13 amino acids. In DNA, the CDR3 is TGTGCCAGCAGCTTGGACAGTAACACTGAAGCTTTCTTT. This encodes CASSLDSNTEAFF. The full variable domain, with the rest looked up from reference TRBV5-4 and TRBJ1-1, is ETGVTQSPTHLIKTRGQQVTLRCSSQSGHNTVSWYQQALGQGPQFIFQYYREEENGRGNFPPRFSGLQFPNYSSELNVNALELDDSALYLCASSLDSNTEAFFGQGTRLTVV.

This CDR3 reads CAVEKQGTTDTQYF. CDR3 DNA sequence: TGTGCCGTAGAGAAACAGGGAACCACAGATACGCAGTATTTT. This chain joins TRBV2 and TRBJ2-3; a weak D match, TRBD1 (6 bases). V was shortened by 11 bases and J by 2 bases, with 17 bases between the two germline ends. The CDR3 runs 14 residues. Germline loops: CDR1 SNHLY, CDR2 FYNNEI.

The chain joins TRBV6-5 to TRBJ2-5, with 7 bases that match TRBD2. CDR3 length equals 16 residues. Losses at the gene ends were 3 bases for V and 2 bases for J; bases not matched to a gene: 9. CDR1 is MNHEY, CDR2 SVGAGI, per germline. The chain's CDR3 is CASSYVGAGRQETQYF. In DNA, the CDR3 is TGTGCCAGCAGTTATGTGGGAGCGGGGAGACAAGAGACCCAGTACTTC.

This chain connects TRBV29-1 to TRBJ2-2; 9 positions match TRBD1. Germline V CDR1 and CDR2: SQVTM, ANQGSEA. Trimming cost V 7 bases and J 5 bases; bases outside gene matches: 8. There are 14 residues in the CDR3. CDR3 sequence reads: CSGRGTGRTGELFF. The CDR3 nucleotides read TGCAGCGGGCGGGGGACAGGGAGAACCGGGGAGCTGTTTTTT.

The gene calls are TRBV5-1 and TRBJ2-5, with D possibly matching TRBD2 (6 bases). Germline CDR1 and CDR2: SGHRS and YFSETQ. Trimming stripped 4 bases from V and 4 bases from J, with 17 bases between. This CDR3 has 15 residues. In nucleotides, the CDR3 is TGCGCCAGCAGCCCCGCCCTAGTGGGGGGAGAGACCCAGTACTTC. It translates to CASSPALVGGETQYF.

The CDR3 region is CASSVDRGNTIYF. In DNA, the CDR3 is TGTGCCAGCAGCGTAGACAGGGGAAACACCATATATTTT. This chain joins TRBV9 and TRBJ1-3; TRBD1 is a possible D gene (5 bases). Deletions cut 0 bases from V and 4 bases from J, with 5 bases between. This CDR3 comprises 13 residues. CDR1 is SGDLS, CDR2 YYNGEE, per germline.

The CDR3 DNA reads TGCGCCAGCAGCCAAATAGTACAGGGCAGAAGCATGAACACTGAAGCTTTCTTT. Its protein is CASSQIVQGRSMNTEAFF. This sequence joins TRBV4-1 and TRBJ1-1; a possible D gene is TRBD1 (6 bases). Trimming removed 2 bases from V and 0 bases from J, with 19 bases in between. This CDR3 has 18 amino acids. CDR1 is MGHRA, CDR2 YSYEKL, per germline.

J is TRBJ2-7 and V is TRBV4-1, with TRBD2 matching 10 bases. Germline CDR1 reads MGHRA; CDR2 reads YSYEKL. V lost 2 bases to trimming and J lost 4 bases; unmatched junction nucleotides: 5. CDR3 length: 15 amino acids. As DNA, the CDR3 is TGCGCCAGCAGCCAAATAATAGCGGGGGGATACGAGCAGTACTTC. It yields the protein CASSQIIAGGYEQYF.

V gene TRBV6-5 combines with J gene TRBJ1-1; the D is unclear. In germline, CDR1 is MNHEY, CDR2 SVGAGI. V was trimmed by 7 bases and J by 0 bases, leaving 9 bases between them. The CDR3 runs to 13 residues. The CDR3 nucleotides are TGTGCCAGCAAACGGACTATGAACACTGAAGCTTTCTTT. The encoded protein is CASKRTMNTEAFF.